What follows are 6 T cell receptor beta chains derived from one specimen sequenced in a study of glioma-infiltrating T cells after dendritic cell vaccination. Sequencing used immunoSEQ multiplex PCR; TCRdb keeps in-frame clones, though not all of them. Here the sample spans about 82,000 clones, 70% to 90% being singletons. This sample comprised blood, obtained before dendritic cell vaccination. These receptors came from a human donor with glioblastoma.

CDR3 coding DNA: TGTGCCAGCAGCTTAGCGGAGGACGGTGGTGGCTACACCTTC. Its protein product is CASSLAEDGGGYTF. The V gene is TRBV11-2, the J gene TRBJ1-2; D gene uncertain. This CDR3 region has 14 residues. Trimming pared 1 base from V and 7 bases from J, leaving 13 bases between. CDR1 and CDR2 from the germline V gene are SGHAT and FQNNGV.

This clone was observed a few times. The chain has TRBV2 and TRBJ1-5; TRBD1 aligns across 7 bases. Germline loops: CDR1 SNHLY, CDR2 FYNNEI. CDR3 length: 14 residues. The trim removed 3 bases at V and 5 bases at J, leaving 4 bases unmatched. The CDR3 nucleotides are TGTGCCAGCAGTGACAGACAGGGACATCAGCCCCAGCATTTT. Its translation is CASSDRQGHQPQHF.

This rearrangement joins TRBV7-9 to TRBJ1-4; a weak D match, TRBD1 (6 bases). Germline V gene sequence: CDR1 SEHNR, CDR2 FQNEAQ (reference sequence). V was pared by 5 bases and J by 5 bases, with 15 bases between. This CDR3 has 15 residues. The chain's CDR3 is CASSDTQGLNEKLFF. The CDR3 DNA reads TGTGCCAGCAGCGACACCCAGGGGCTAAATGAAAAACTGTTTTTT.

The chain uses TRBV19 and TRBJ2-5; D not certain. Germline V CDR1 and CDR2: LNHDA, SQIVND (reference sequence). V lost 5 bases and J lost 4, with 5 bases in between. This CDR3 has 11 residues. CDR3 sequence: CASSPGETQYF. The CDR3 bases are TGTGCCAGTAGTCCAGGAGAGACCCAGTACTTC. Full variable domain (outside the CDR3, taken from reference TRBV19 and TRBJ2-5): DGGITQSPKYLFRKEGQNVTLSCEQNLNHDAMYWYRQDPGQGLRLIYYSQIVNDFQKGDIAEGYSVSREKKESFPLTVTSAQKNPTAFYLCASSPGETQYFGPGTRLLVL.

The CDR3 loop reads CASSKKRQLFHEQYF. CDR3 nucleotide sequence: TGTGCCAGCAGCAAGAAAAGACAGTTATTCCACGAGCAGTACTTC. The chain has TRBV21-1 and TRBJ2-7; the DNA was not compared with TRBD1, the D call given in the table. TRBV21-1 is an annotated pseudogene. The length of the CDR3 is 15 residues.

With regard to this clone: In the same sample, other DNA sequences code for this CDR3. The chain recombines TRBV15 with TRBJ1-6, with 9 bases matching TRBD1. The CDR3 totals 16 residues. V lost 0 bases to trimming and J lost 6 bases; unmatched junction nucleotides: 3. The germline V gene has CDR1 LNHNV and CDR2 YYDKDF (reference sequence). Here the CDR3 DNA reads TGTGCCACCAGCAGAGATACGACAGGGGGTAATTCACCCCTCCACTTT. It yields the protein CATSRDTTGGNSPLHF.